Below are 3 T cell receptor beta chains sequenced from a single sample in a study of T cell repertoires in cytomegalovirus infection. Each CDR3 protein gets one entry after TCRdb re-called the reads with MiXCR. The table lists about 60,000 distinct CDR3 sequences, around 34% of them singletons. These receptors have no identified antigens. The sample consisted of PBMCs, sequenced either directly or after in vitro stimulation (not recorded which). All receptors derive from a human donor in good health (CMV status not recorded). Some clones in this sample may be carry-over from other donors' samples.

Only a few counts were recorded for this clonotype. This chain connects TRBV5-1 to TRBJ1-1; 7 bases are shared with TRBD1. Germline V gene sequence: CDR1 SGHRS, CDR2 YFSETQ. V was pared by 4 bases and J by 1 base, with 4 bases of the junction left unmatched. The CDR3 is made up of 14 amino acids. The CDR3 reads CASSHRGENTEAFF. For the CDR3, the DNA is TGCGCCAGCAGCCACAGGGGTGAGAACACTGAAGCTTTCTTT.

This sequence joins TRBV12-3 or TRBV12-4 and TRBJ2-5; TRBD2 aligns across 15 bases. The CDR3 is made up of 18 amino acids. V shed 4 bases, J shed 2 bases, and the junction held 8 bases outside the gene matches. Here the CDR3 DNA reads TGTGCCAGCAGTTCTACCGGGACTAGCGGGAGGAGGCAAGAGACCCAGTACTTC. Translated: CASSSTGTSGRRQETQYF.

V usage is TRBV7-2 and J usage is TRBJ2-2; D possibly corresponds to TRBD2 (7 bases). Germline-derived CDR1 and CDR2 are SGHTA and FQGNSA. The V gene lost 4 bases and the J gene lost 5 bases, with 17 bases spanning the gap. This CDR3 comprises 16 residues. The CDR3 DNA is TGTGCCAGCAGCTCCCGAGGGGGGGGAGGAACCGGGGAGCTGTTTTTT. Amino acid sequence: CASSSRGGGGTGELFF.